The clone carrying this T cell receptor beta chain has at least ten counts. This record comes from a study of T-cell reconstitution after alpha-beta-depleted transplantation in children. Unique molecular identifiers featured in how the TCRbeta library was prepared. TCRdb reprocessed the PCR reads with MiXCR, giving one entry per CDR3 protein. The sample holds 150,000 to 250,000 distinct CDR3 sequences; more than 12% are singletons and the top ten take about 13%. Germline CDR1 is DFQATT and CDR2 is SNEGSKA (reference sequence). Trimming left V 4 bases short and J 0 bases short, with 13 bases between. CDR3 length equals 15 residues.

This TCR came from a human donor who donated a stem cell graft to a child with acute lymphoblastic leukemia. Material: PBMCs from the stem cell graft donor, obtained from the stem cell graft. J is TRBJ2-1 and V is TRBV20-1, with D perhaps TRBD2 (6 bases). The CDR3 region is CSATRASVSYNEQFF. The CDR3 nucleotides read TGCAGTGCTACGCGGGCTAGCGTCTCCTACAATGAGCAGTTCTTC.